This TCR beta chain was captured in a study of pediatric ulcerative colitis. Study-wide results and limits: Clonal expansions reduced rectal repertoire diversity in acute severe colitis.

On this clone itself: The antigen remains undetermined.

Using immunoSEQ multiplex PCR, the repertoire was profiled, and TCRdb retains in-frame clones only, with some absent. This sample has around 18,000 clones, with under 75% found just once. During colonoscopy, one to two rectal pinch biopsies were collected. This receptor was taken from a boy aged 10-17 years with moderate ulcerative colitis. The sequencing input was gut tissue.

The CDR3 protein is CASRLTGCTDTQYF. The CDR3 DNA is TGTGCCAGCAGATTGACAGGGTGCACAGATACGCAGTATTTT. The chain combines TRBV6-1 with TRBJ2-3, with TRBD1 matching over 7 bases. CDR1 and CDR2 from the germline V gene are MNHNS and SASEGT. Unmatched junction bases numbered 4, after V lost 6 bases and J lost 1 base. The CDR3 is 14 amino acids.